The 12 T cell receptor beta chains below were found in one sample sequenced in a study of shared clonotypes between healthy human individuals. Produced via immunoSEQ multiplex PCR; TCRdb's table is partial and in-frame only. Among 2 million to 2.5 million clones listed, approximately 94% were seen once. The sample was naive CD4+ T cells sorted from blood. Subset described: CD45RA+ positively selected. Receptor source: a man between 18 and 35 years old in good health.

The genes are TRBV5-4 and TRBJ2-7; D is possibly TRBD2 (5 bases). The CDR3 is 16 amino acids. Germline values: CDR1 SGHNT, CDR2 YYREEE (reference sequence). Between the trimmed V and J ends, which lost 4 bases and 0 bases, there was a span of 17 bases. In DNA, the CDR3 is TGTGCCAGCAGCGCGCAGGACTCCCCAAGCTCCTACGAGCAGTACTTC. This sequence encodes CASSAQDSPSSYEQYF.

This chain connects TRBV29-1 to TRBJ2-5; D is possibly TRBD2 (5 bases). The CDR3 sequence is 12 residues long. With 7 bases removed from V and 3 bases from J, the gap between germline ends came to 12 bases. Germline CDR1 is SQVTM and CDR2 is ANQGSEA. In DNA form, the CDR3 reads TGCAGCGCCGGCGGGTGGGAAGAGACCCAGTACTTC. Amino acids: CSAGGWEETQYF.

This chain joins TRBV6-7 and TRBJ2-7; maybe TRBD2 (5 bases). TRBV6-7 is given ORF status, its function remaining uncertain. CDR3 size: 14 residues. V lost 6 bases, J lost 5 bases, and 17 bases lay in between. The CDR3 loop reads CASSFRGSVDEQYF. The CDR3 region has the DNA TGTGCCAGCAGCTTCCGAGGTAGCGTGGACGAGCAGTACTTC.

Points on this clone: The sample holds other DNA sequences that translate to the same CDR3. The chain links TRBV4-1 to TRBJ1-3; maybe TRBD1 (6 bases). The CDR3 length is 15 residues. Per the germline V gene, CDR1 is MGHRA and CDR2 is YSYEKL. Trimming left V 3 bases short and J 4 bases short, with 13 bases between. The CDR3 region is CASSQLGGSGNTIYF. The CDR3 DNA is TGCGCCAGCAGCCAGTTAGGGGGGTCAGGAAACACCATATATTTT.

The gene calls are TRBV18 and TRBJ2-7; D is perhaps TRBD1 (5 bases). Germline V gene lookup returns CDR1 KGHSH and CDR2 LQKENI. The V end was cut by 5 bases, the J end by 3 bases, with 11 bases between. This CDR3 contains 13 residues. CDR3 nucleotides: TGTGCCAGCTCATCACGACAGCTCTACGAGCAGTACTTC. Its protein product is CASSSRQLYEQYF.

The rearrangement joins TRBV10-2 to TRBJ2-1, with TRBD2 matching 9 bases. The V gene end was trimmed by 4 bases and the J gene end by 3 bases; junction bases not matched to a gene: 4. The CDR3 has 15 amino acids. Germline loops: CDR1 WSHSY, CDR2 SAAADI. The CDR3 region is CASSAAGGVYNEQFF. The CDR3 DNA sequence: TGCGCCAGCAGTGCCGCGGGGGGGGTCTACAATGAGCAGTTCTTC.

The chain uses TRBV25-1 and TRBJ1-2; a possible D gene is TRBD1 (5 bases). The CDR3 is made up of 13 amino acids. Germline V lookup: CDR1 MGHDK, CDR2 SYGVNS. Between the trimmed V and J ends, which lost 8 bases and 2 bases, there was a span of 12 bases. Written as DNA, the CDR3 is TGTGCCAGCCGGGACTCTGGCAACTATGGCTACACCTTC. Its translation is CASRDSGNYGYTF.

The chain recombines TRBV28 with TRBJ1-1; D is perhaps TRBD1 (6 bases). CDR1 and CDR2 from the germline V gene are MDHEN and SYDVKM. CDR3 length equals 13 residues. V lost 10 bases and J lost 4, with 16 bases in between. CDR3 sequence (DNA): TGTGCCACCCTACAGGGTAAGGGCACTGAAGCTTTCTTT. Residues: CATLQGKGTEAFF.

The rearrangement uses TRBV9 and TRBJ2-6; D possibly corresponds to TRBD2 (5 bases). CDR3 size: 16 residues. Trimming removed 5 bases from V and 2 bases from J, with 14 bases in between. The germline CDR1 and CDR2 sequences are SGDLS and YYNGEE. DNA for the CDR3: TGTGCCAGCAGGCCGAGGGAAGGGACTGGGGCCAACGTCCTGACTTTC. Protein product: CASRPREGTGANVLTF.

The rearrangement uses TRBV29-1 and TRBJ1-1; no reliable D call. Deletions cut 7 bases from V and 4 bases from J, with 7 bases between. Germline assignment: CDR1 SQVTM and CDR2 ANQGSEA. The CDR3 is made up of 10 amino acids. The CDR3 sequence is CSARLTEAFF. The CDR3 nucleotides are TGCAGCGCTCGGCTCACTGAAGCTTTCTTT.

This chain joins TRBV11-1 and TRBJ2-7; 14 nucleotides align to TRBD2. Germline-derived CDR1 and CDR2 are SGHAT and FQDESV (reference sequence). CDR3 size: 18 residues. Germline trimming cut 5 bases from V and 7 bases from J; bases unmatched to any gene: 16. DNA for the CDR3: TGTGCCAGCAGCGAACGACTAGCGGGGGGGTCTTCGATAAGGGAGCAGTACTTC. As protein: CASSERLAGGSSIREQYF.

The CDR3 region is CASSRGGAENEQFF. The CDR3 DNA is TGTGCCAGCAGCCGCGGGGGGGCGGAGAATGAGCAGTTCTTC. V and J are TRBV6-5 and TRBJ2-1; 9 bases match TRBD2. With V trimmed by 6 bases and J by 7 bases, 7 bases remained unmatched. The CDR3 runs to 14 residues. Germline CDR1 MNHEY, CDR2 SVGAGI.